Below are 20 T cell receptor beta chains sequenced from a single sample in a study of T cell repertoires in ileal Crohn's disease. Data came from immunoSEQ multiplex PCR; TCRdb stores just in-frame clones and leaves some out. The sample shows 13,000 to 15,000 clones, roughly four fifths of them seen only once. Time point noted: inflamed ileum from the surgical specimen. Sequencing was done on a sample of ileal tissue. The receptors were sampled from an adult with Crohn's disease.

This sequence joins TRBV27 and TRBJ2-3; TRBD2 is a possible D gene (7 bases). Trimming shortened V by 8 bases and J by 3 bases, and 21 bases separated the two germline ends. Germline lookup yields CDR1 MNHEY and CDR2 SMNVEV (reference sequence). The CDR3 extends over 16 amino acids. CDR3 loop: CASRTRGGTRTDTQYF. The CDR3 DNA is TGTGCCAGCCGAACGAGGGGGGGGACAAGAACAGATACGCAGTATTTT.

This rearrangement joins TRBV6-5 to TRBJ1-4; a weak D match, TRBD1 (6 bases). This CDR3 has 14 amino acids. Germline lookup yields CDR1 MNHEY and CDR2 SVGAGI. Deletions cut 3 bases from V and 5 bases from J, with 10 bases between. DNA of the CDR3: TGTGCCAGCAGTTATGGACAGTTAAATGAAAAACTGTTTTTT. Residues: CASSYGQLNEKLFF.

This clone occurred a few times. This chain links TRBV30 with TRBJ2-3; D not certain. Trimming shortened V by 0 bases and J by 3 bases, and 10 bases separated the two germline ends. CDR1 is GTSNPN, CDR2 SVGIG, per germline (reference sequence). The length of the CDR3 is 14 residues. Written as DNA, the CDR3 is TGTGCCTGGAGTGTAGGGCTAGGAACAGATACGCAGTATTTT. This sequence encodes CAWSVGLGTDTQYF.

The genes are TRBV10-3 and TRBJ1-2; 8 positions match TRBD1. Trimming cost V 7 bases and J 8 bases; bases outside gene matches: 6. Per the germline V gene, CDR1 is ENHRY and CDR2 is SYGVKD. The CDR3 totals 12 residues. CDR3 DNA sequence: TGTGCCATCAATAGGACAGGGTGGGGCTACACCTTC. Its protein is CAINRTGWGYTF.

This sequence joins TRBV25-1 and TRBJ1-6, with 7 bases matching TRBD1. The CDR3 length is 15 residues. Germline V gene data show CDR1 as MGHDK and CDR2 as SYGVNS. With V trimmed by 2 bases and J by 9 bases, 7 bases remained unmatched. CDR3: CASSEVTGTSSPLHF. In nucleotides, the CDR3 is TGTGCCAGCAGTGAAGTGACAGGGACAAGTTCACCCCTCCACTTT.

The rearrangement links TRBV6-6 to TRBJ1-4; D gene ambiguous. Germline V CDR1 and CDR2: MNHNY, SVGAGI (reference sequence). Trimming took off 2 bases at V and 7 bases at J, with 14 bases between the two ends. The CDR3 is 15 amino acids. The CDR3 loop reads CASSYGNSLTEKLFF. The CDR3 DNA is TGTGCCAGCAGTTACGGTAACAGCCTCACTGAAAAACTGTTTTTT.

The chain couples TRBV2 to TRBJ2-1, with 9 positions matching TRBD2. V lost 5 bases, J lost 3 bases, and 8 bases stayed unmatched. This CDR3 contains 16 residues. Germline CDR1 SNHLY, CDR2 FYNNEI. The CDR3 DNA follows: TGTGCCAGCAGTCCCGATAGCGGGGGCTTCTACAATGAGCAGTTCTTC. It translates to CASSPDSGGFYNEQFF.

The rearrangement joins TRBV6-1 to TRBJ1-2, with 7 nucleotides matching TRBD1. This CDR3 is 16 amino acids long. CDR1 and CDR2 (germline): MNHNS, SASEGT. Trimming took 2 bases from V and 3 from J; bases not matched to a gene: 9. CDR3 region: CASSEIGQGVHYGYTF. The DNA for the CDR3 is TGTGCCAGCAGTGAAATTGGGCAGGGGGTTCACTATGGCTACACCTTC.

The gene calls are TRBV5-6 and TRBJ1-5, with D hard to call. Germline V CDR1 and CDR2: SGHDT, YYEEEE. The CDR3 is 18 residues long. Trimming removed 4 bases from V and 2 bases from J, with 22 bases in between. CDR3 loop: CASSRGLFAPGGNQPQHF. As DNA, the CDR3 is TGTGCCAGCAGCCGTGGACTGTTTGCACCCGGGGGCAATCAGCCCCAGCATTTT.

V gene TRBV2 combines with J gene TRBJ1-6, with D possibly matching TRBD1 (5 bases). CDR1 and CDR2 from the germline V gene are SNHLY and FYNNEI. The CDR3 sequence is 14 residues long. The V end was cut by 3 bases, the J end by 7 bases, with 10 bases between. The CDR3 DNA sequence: TGTGCCAGCAGTGAGGTGAAGGGGAATTCACCCCTCCACTTT. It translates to CASSEVKGNSPLHF.

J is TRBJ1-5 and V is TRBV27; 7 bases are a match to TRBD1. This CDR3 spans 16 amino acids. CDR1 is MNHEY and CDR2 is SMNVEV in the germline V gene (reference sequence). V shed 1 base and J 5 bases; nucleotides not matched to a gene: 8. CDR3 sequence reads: CASSLLSRRGHQPQHF. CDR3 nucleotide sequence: TGTGCCAGCAGTTTATTGAGCCGGAGGGGGCATCAGCCCCAGCATTTT.

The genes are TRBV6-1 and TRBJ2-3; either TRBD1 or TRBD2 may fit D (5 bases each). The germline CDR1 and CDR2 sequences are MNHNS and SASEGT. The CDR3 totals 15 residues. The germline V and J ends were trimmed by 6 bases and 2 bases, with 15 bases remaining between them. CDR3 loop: CASRVGTVITDTQYF. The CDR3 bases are TGTGCCAGCAGGGTCGGGACCGTTATCACAGATACGCAGTATTTT.

The CDR3 loop is CASSGRDGYEQYF. In nucleotides, the CDR3 is TGCGCCAGCAGCGGACGGGACGGCTACGAGCAGTACTTC. The chain combines TRBV4-1 with TRBJ2-7, with D perhaps TRBD1 or TRBD2 (5 bases each). Germline values: CDR1 MGHRA, CDR2 YSYEKL. V lost 5 bases, J lost 3 bases, and 11 bases lay in between. This CDR3 region has 13 residues.

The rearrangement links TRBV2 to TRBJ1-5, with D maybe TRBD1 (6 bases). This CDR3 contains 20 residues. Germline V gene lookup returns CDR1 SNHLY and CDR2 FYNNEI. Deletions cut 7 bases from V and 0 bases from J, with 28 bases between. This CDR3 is CASTLSRGGQPRGSNQPQHF. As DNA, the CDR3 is TGTGCCAGCACCTTAAGTAGGGGGGGACAACCGAGGGGTAGCAATCAGCCCCAGCATTTT.

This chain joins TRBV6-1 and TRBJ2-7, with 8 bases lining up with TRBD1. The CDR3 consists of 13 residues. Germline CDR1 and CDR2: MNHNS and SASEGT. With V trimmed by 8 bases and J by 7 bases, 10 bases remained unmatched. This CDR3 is CASLPTGAGEQYF. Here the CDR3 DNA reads TGTGCCAGCCTACCGACAGGGGCGGGTGAGCAGTACTTC.

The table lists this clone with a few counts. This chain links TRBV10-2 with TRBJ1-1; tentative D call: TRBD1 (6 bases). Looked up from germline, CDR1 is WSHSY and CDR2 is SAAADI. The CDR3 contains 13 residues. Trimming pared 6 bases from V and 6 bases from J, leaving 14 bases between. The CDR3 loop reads CASRQGLTPEAFF. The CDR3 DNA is TGCGCCAGCAGGCAGGGGTTAACACCTGAAGCTTTCTTT.

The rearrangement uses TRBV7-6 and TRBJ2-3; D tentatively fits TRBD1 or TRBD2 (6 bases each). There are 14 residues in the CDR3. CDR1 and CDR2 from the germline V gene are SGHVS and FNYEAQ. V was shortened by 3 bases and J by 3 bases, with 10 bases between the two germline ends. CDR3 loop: CASSLGGVTDTQYF. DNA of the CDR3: TGTGCCAGCAGCTTGGGGGGCGTGACAGATACGCAGTATTTT.

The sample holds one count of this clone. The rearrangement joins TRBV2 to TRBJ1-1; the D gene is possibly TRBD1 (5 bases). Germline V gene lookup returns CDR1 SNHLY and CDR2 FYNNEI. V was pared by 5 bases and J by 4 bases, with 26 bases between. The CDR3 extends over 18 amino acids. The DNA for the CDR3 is TGTGCCAGCAGTACACATCAAATTTGGGGCCAGAAGGGCACTGAAGCTTTCTTT. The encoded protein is CASSTHQIWGQKGTEAFF.

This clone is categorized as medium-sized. The CDR3 spells CASSQDGWTNEQYF. The CDR3 DNA is TGTGCCAGCAGCCAAGATGGATGGACTAACGAGCAGTACTTC. J is TRBJ2-7 and V is TRBV14; D is possibly TRBD2 (6 bases). Germline CDR1 is SGHDN and CDR2 is FVKESK. The CDR3 runs 14 residues. Trimming stripped 0 bases from V and 5 bases from J, with 11 bases between.

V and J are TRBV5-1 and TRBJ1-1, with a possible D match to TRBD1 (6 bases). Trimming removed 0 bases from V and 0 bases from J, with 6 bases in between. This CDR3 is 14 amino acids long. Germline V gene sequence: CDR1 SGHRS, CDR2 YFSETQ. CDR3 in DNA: TGCGCCAGCAGCTTGGGACAGGTGAACACTGAAGCTTTCTTT. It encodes CASSLGQVNTEAFF.